These T cell receptor beta chains were read from a single sample in a study of CD8+ T cells in alopecia areata. Repertoires were generated with immunoSEQ multiplex PCR, while TCRdb's copy carries only in-frame clones and drops some. The sample comprises 140,000 or so clones, approximately 65% of which are singletons, and 36% rests with the top ten. Sequenced input: CD8+ T cells sorted from blood. The receptors stem from a human donor in good health. Each CDR3 is given without its conserved first and last residue. Each record gives: J gene, V gene, clone size, CDR3 protein. Not every row has a clone size; where given, it reads once, few, many or a size class.

J: TRBJ2-7; V: TRBV7-9; size: NA; CDR3: ASSPGTGLYEQY
J: TRBJ2-3; V: TRBV5-4; size: NA; CDR3: ASSLYWDTQY
J: TRBJ2-7; V: TRBV2; size: NA; CDR3: ATTVGGSEQY
J: TRBJ1-5; V: TRBV10-3; size: NA; CDR3: AISDPTGSNQPQH
J: TRBJ1-1; V: TRBV29-1; size: NA; CDR3: SVVVGPLAEAF
J: TRBJ2-7; V: TRBV7-9; size: NA; CDR3: ASSFGGRYSYEQY
J: TRBJ2-7; V: TRBV10-2; size: few; CDR3: ASRERTDYEQY
J: TRBJ2-7; V: TRBV29-1; size: NA; CDR3: SVAYGSKEQY
J: TRBJ2-3; V: TRBV28; size: few; CDR3: ASTDWGDTQY
J: TRBJ1-4; V: TRBV21-1; size: NA; CDR3: ASSKGLGGRQRGELF
J: TRBJ2-1; V: TRBV25-1; size: NA; CDR3: ASSEMASGGYNEQF
J: TRBJ2-7; V: TRBV29-1; size: few; CDR3: SAGLAGDAGNEQY
J: TRBJ1-2; V: TRBV28; size: few; CDR3: ASSFNLNYGYT
J: TRBJ2-1; V: TRBV4-1; size: once; CDR3: ASSQEASGDEQF
J: TRBJ2-7; V: TRBV29-1; size: few; CDR3: SVETGAHEQY
J: TRBJ2-2; V: TRBV19; size: NA; CDR3: ASSMTSVTGELF
J: TRBJ2-1; V: TRBV27; size: NA; CDR3: ASTPQSGWDEQF
J: TRBJ2-1; V: TRBV7-2; size: NA; CDR3: AGDRESNEQF
J: TRBJ2-7; V: TRBV5-6; size: NA; CDR3: ASSSVGYEQY
J: TRBJ1-5; V: TRBV7-2; size: NA; CDR3: ASSLGEVPQH
J: TRBJ2-1; V: TRBV2; size: NA; CDR3: ATSSGNWNEQF
J: TRBJ2-5; V: TRBV27; size: NA; CDR3: ASSQGLQETQY
J: TRBJ2-2; V: TRBV29-1; size: NA; CDR3: SVGDENTGELF
J: TRBJ2-7; V: TRBV7-8; size: NA; CDR3: ASSLGPGLAAYEQY
J: TRBJ2-7; V: TRBV10-3; size: NA; CDR3: AISELRVGGSYEQY
J: TRBJ2-1; V: TRBV13; size: NA; CDR3: ATLFLAGGTDEQF
J: TRBJ2-5; V: TRBV25-1; size: once; CDR3: ASSESHQETQY
J: TRBJ1-5; V: TRBV29-1; size: NA; CDR3: SVDTGEGNQPQH
J: TRBJ2-5; V: TRBV9; size: NA; CDR3: ASSANGMEETQY
J: TRBJ2-6; V: TRBV7-9; size: NA; CDR3: ASSFFLARGANVLT
J: TRBJ2-1; V: TRBV27; size: NA; CDR3: ASSVDVDNEQF
J: TRBJ2-5; V: TRBV27; size: NA; CDR3: ASSRNAETQY
J: TRBJ2-1; V: TRBV5-1; size: NA; CDR3: ASRGDSNEQF
J: TRBJ2-7; V: TRBV2; size: NA; CDR3: ASTHTDSYYEQY
J: TRBJ2-1; V: TRBV4-1; size: few; CDR3: ASSQGTNNEQF
J: TRBJ2-3; V: TRBV28; size: NA; CDR3: ASNPGGNTQY
J: TRBJ1-2; V: TRBV29-1; size: NA; CDR3: SCYSSRVPGANYGYT
J: TRBJ1-1; V: TRBV7-9; size: few; CDR3: ATRGQVDTEAF
J: TRBJ2-5; V: TRBV7-6; size: once; CDR3: ASSPRREETQY
J: TRBJ2-3; V: TRBV13; size: NA; CDR3: ASSLGGDTQY
J: TRBJ2-1; V: TRBV29-1; size: NA; CDR3: SVDVKSYNEQF
J: TRBJ1-5; V: TRBV19; size: few; CDR3: ASSIDPGISNQPQH
J: TRBJ2-7; V: TRBV2; size: NA; CDR3: ASSARTGAYFEQY
J: TRBJ2-7; V: TRBV6-5; size: NA; CDR3: ASSPSGSSYEQY
J: TRBJ2-1; V: TRBV6-5; size: NA; CDR3: ASSVLAGPYNEQF
J: TRBJ2-2; V: TRBV6-5; size: once; CDR3: ASTPHTGELF
J: TRBJ2-2; V: TRBV29-1; size: few; CDR3: SVGTANTGELF
J: TRBJ2-6; V: TRBV29-1; size: few; CDR3: SVEELPGLVSGANVLT